This TCR beta chain was captured by sequencing in a study of shared clonotypes between healthy human individuals. Study context: Each donor's CD4 naive and CD4 memory cells filled three plates apiece, CD8 naive two, and CD8 memory one. Study-wide findings and caveats: Among donors, sharing of clonotypes was expected to be affected by sequencing depth. Of the naive CD4 clonotypes, roughly 5.5% were shared across a few donors. All-four-donor shared clonotypes had higher generation probabilities than non-shared clonotypes did.

Trimming pared 7 bases from V and 0 bases from J, leaving 3 bases between. Germline V gives CDR1 KGHSH, CDR2 LQKENI. The CDR3 contains 11 residues. Clones were read by immunoSEQ multiplex PCR, and TCRdb kept only the in-frame ones, dropping some. Among millions of clones, approximately 94% were seen once, and the ten largest hold roughly 1.1%. CD8 cells classed as naive were CD45RO-negative and positively selected for CCR7, excluding terminally differentiated effector memory CD45RA+ cells. Turning to this clone: The target antigen is unknown.

This chain links TRBV18 with TRBJ1-1; no clear D gene. This receptor was obtained from a man between 18 and 29 years old in good health. Source material: naive CD8+ T cells sorted from blood. CDR3 protein: CASYMNTEAFF. The CDR3 DNA reads as TGTGCCAGCTATATGAACACTGAAGCTTTCTTT.